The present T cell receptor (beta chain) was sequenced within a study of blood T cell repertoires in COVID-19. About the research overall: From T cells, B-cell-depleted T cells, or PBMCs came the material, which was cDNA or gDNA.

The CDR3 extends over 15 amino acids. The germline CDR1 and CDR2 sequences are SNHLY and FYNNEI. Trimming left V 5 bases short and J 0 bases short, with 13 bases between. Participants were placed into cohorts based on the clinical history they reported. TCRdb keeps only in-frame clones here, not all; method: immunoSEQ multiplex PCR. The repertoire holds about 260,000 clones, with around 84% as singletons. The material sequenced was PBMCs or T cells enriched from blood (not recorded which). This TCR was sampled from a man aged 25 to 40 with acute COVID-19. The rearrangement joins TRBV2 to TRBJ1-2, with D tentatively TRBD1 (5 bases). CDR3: CASSSRQRANYGYTF. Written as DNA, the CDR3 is TGTGCCAGCAGTTCACGACAGAGAGCTAACTATGGCTACACCTTC.